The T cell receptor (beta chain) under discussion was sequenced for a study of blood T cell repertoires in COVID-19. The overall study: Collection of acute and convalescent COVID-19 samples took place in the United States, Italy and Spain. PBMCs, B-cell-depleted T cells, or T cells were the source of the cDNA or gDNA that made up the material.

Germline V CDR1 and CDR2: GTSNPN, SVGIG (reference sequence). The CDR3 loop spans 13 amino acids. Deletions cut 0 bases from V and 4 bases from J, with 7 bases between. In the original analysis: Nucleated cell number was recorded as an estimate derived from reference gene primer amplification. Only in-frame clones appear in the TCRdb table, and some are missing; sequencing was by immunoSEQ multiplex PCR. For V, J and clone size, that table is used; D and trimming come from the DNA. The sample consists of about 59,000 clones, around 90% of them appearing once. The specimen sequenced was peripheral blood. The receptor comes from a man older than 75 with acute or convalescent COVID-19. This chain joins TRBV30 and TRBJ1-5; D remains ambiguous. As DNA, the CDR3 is TGTGCCTGGAGTGTATCGGGGAATCAGCCCCAGCATTTT. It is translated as CAWSVSGNQPQHF.